The rows below give T cell receptor beta chains drawn from one sample of a study of regulatory T cells in long-lasting Graves disease. TCRdb used MiXCR to reprocess the multiplex PCR reads, holding one entry per CDR3 protein. The sample carries roughly 560,000 distinct CDR3 sequences, about 12% recorded once. These data also featured in a second study, about T cells in Graves' hyperthyroidism and ophthalmopathy.

The source material was peripheral blood mononuclear cells (PBMCs), sampled at new diagnosis, from a patient treated with antithyroid drugs. The receptors here all came from a woman in her 30s with Graves disease. Each CDR3 is given with its conserved first and last residue. A D gene is named only where the DNA matches it firmly. The size entry is marked missing in some rows and otherwise reads once, few, many or a size class.

d_gene	j_gene	abundance	v_gene	CDR3aa	CDR3nt
.	TRBJ2-7	many	TRBV2	CASSDWAGRTDEQYF	TGTGCCAGCAGTGATTGGGCAGGGCGGACTGATGAGCAGTACTTC
.	TRBJ2-2	many	TRBV19	CASSIAGVDTGELFF	TGTGCCAGTAGTATAGCCGGAGTTGACACCGGGGAGCTGTTTTTT
TRBD1	TRBJ1-1	many	TRBV29-1	CSVITTGGIDTEAFF	TGCAGCGTGATCACTACAGGGGGCATCGACACTGAAGCTTTCTTT
.	TRBJ1-5	many	TRBV12-3/TRBV12-4	CASSPGTFNQPQHF	TGTGCCAGCAGTCCCGGGACTTTCAATCAGCCCCAGCATTTT
.	TRBJ1-2	many	TRBV6-5	CASSYLAGQGVNYGYTF	TGTGCCAGCAGTTACTTGGCAGGTCAAGGGGTTAACTATGGCTACACCTTC
.	TRBJ1-3	.	TRBV6-5	CASSFSYHGARNTIYF	TGTGCCAGCAGTTTCTCGTACCACGGAGCTAGGAACACCATATATTTT
.	TRBJ2-2	many	TRBV6-1	CASSLLYTGELFF	TGTGCCAGCAGTCTTCTTTACACCGGGGAGCTGTTTTTT
.	TRBJ1-1	few	TRBV9	CASSVYEEYTEAFF	TGTGCCAGCAGCGTTTACGAGGAGTACACTGAAGCTTTCTTT
.	TRBJ2-1	many	TRBV29-1	CSVDRVGSGEQFF	TGCAGCGTTGATAGGGTTGGTTCCGGTGAGCAGTTCTTC
.	TRBJ1-2	many	TRBV7-2	CASRLAGRGGGYTF	TGTGCCAGCAGACTAGCGGGCAGAGGTGGCGGCTACACCTTC
.	TRBJ2-1	many	TRBV20-1	CSVKGTYNEQFF	TGCAGTGTCAAAGGAACCTACAATGAGCAGTTCTTC
TRBD1	TRBJ1-1	.	TRBV24-1	CATSDFRRGQCTEAFF	TGTGCCACCAGTGATTTTAGGAGGGGGCAATGCACTGAAGCTTTCTTT
.	TRBJ2-2	.	TRBV9	CASSVEWRSNTGELFF	TGTGCCAGCAGCGTAGAGTGGAGATCGAACACCGGGGAGCTGTTTTTT
TRBD2	TRBJ2-1	few	TRBV5-6	CASSLGGLAGPEQFF	TGTGCCAGCAGCTTGGGGGGACTAGCGGGACCCGAGCAGTTCTTC
.	TRBJ2-1	many	TRBV6-2/TRBV6-3	CASSYSGPLIRDEQFF	TGTGCCAGCAGTTACTCGGGACCGCTTATAAGGGATGAGCAGTTCTTC
TRBD2	TRBJ2-5	many	TRBV29-1	CSTGTSGQETQYF	TGCAGCACCGGGACTAGCGGCCAAGAGACCCAGTACTTC
.	TRBJ2-2	.	TRBV7-8	CASSSRLVSLTGELFF	TGTGCCAGCAGCTCAAGACTAGTATCTCTTACGGGGGAGCTGTTTTTT
TRBD1	TRBJ1-2	many	TRBV7-3	CASSARTGKGYTF	TGTGCCAGCAGCGCAAGGACAGGGAAGGGCTACACCTTC
.	TRBJ1-3	many	TRBV19	CASSIDRSSGNTIYF	TGTGCCAGTAGTATCGACAGGAGCTCTGGAAACACCATATATTTT
TRBD2	TRBJ2-1	few	TRBV4-2	CASSQSSSGARGHEQFF	TGTGCCAGCAGTCAATCGTCTAGCGGGGCCCGAGGGCATGAGCAGTTCTTC
TRBD2	TRBJ2-3	many	TRBV27	CASRSLAGGPRVTQYF	TGTGCCAGCAGATCTCTAGCGGGAGGGCCTAGGGTTACGCAGTATTTT
.	TRBJ1-1	many	TRBV27	CASIHTLRGSGTEAFF	TGTGCCAGCATTCACACTCTGAGGGGGTCGGGCACTGAAGCTTTCTTT
.	TRBJ2-3	few	TRBV18	CASSPINTDTQYF	TGTGCCAGCTCACCCATCAACACAGATACGCAGTATTTT
TRBD2	TRBJ2-7	many	TRBV11-1	CASSLRTSGYYEQYF	TGTGCCAGCAGCCTGCGGACTAGCGGCTACTACGAGCAGTACTTC
.	TRBJ2-3	few	TRBV4-2	CASSQDQVTDTQYF	TGTGCCAGCAGCCAAGATCAAGTGACAGATACGCAGTATTTT
.	TRBJ1-3	.	TRBV12-3/TRBV12-4	CASSLRGRLESGNTIYF	TGTGCCAGCAGTTTAAGGGGACGGCTGGAATCTGGAAACACCATATATTTT
.	TRBJ1-6	many	TRBV7-9	CASSQAHGGGSSPLHF	TGCGCCAGCAGCCAAGCGCACGGGGGAGGATCATCACCCCTCCACTTT
.	TRBJ2-2	.	TRBV18	CASSPGHLLTTGELFF	TGTGCCAGCTCCCCGGGACACCTACTGACCACCGGGGAGCTGTTTTTT
.	TRBJ1-4	many	TRBV28	CASTRPGAGEKLFF	TGTGCCAGCACCAGGCCGGGGGCAGGTGAAAAACTGTTTTTT
TRBD1	TRBJ2-2	many	TRBV2	CASMGQGATGELFF	TGTGCCAGCATGGGACAGGGGGCCACCGGGGAGCTGTTTTTT
TRBD2	TRBJ2-7	many	TRBV7-9	CASSLAYKPWRGKTEYEQYF	TGTGCCAGCAGCTTAGCGTATAAGCCATGGCGGGGGAAAACCGAGTACGAGCAGTACTTC
.	TRBJ2-1	many	TRBV7-3	CASSLRRGEQFF	TGTGCCAGCAGCTTAAGGAGGGGCGAGCAGTTCTTC
TRBD2	TRBJ2-2	.	TRBV6-1	CASSGSGRAPVGELFF	TGTGCCAGCAGTGGGAGCGGGAGGGCTCCGGTCGGGGAGCTGTTTTTT
TRBD1	TRBJ2-5	few	TRBV6-1	CASSVGGSLETQYF	TGTGCCAGCAGTGTAGGGGGCTCCCTAGAGACCCAGTACTTC
.	TRBJ2-1	many	TRBV12-3/TRBV12-4	CASSPAFGTLDEQFF	TGTGCCAGCAGTCCGGCTTTTGGTACCCTCGATGAGCAGTTCTTC
TRBD2	TRBJ2-1	many	TRBV11-2	CASSFDSGRPYNEQFF	TGTGCCAGCAGCTTCGATAGCGGGAGGCCCTACAATGAGCAGTTCTTC
TRBD2	TRBJ2-2	many	TRBV30	CAWKGLDAGELFF	TGTGCCTGGAAGGGACTAGATGCCGGGGAGCTGTTTTTT
.	TRBJ2-3	few	TRBV5-5	CASSLRGDPTDTQYF	TGTGCCAGCAGCTTGAGAGGGGATCCCACAGATACGCAGTATTTT
.	TRBJ2-7	many	TRBV27	CASRKLGTTDHEQYF	TGTGCCAGCAGGAAGCTTGGGACCACGGACCACGAGCAGTACTTC
TRBD1	TRBJ1-3	many	TRBV2	CASKDREMGNTIYF	TGTGCCAGCAAAGACAGGGAGATGGGAAACACCATATATTTT
.	TRBJ1-2	many	TRBV30	CAWSQGADYYGYTF	TGTGCCTGGAGTCAAGGGGCAGACTACTATGGCTACACCTTC
.	TRBJ2-7	many	TRBV27	CASSLYEGSYEQYF	TGTGCCAGCAGTCTCTACGAGGGCTCCTACGAGCAGTACTTC
TRBD2	TRBJ2-4	few	TRBV9	CASSAGLAGIQYF	TGTGCCAGCAGCGCGGGACTAGCGGGCATTCAGTACTTC
TRBD1	TRBJ2-5	many	TRBV2	CASRRDRVEETQYF	TGTGCCAGCCGAAGGGACAGGGTTGAAGAGACCCAGTACTTC
TRBD2	TRBJ2-1	.	TRBV6-1	CASRGTSGHSYNEQFF	TGTGCCAGCAGGGGGACTAGCGGCCATTCCTACAATGAGCAGTTCTTC
.	TRBJ1-1	few	TRBV2	CTSSLGRATEAFF	TGTACCAGCAGTTTAGGGCGAGCCACTGAAGCTTTCTTT
TRBD2	TRBJ2-4	few	TRBV28	CASSSLGLAGPKNIQYF	TGTGCCAGCAGTTCCCTCGGGCTAGCGGGACCCAAAAACATTCAGTACTTC
.	TRBJ1-5	.	TRBV6-2/TRBV6-3	CASKGLSNQPQHF	TGTGCCAGCAAGGGGCTGAGCAATCAGCCCCAGCATTTT
.	TRBJ2-5	many	TRBV12-3/TRBV12-4	CASSFGDQETQYF	TGTGCCAGCAGTTTCGGTGACCAAGAGACCCAGTACTTC
TRBD1	TRBJ1-1	.	TRBV25-1	CASSAGRGDRAFF	TGTGCCAGCAGTGCAGGCAGGGGGGATAGGGCTTTCTTT
TRBD2	TRBJ2-1	.	TRBV24-1	CATSDRLAGIDEQFF	TGTGCCACCAGTGATCGACTAGCGGGAATCGATGAGCAGTTCTTC
.	TRBJ2-6	.	TRBV4-1	CASSLSVLNSGANVLTF	TGCGCCAGCAGCCTATCGGTCCTTAACTCTGGGGCCAACGTCCTGACTTTC
.	TRBJ1-2	.	TRBV6-2/TRBV6-3	CASSYSTTYGCTF	TGTGCCAGCAGTTACTCCACAACCTATGGCTGCACCTTC
.	TRBJ1-2	many	TRBV20-1	CSAKEENGYGYTF	TGCAGTGCTAAGGAAGAAAACGGGTATGGCTACACCTTC
.	TRBJ2-7	few	TRBV13	CASSLERGWRPSYEQYF	TGTGCCAGCAGCTTAGAAAGGGGGTGGAGGCCCTCCTACGAGCAGTACTTC
TRBD1	TRBJ1-5	many	TRBV6-1	CASSEEGQRNQPQHF	TGTGCCAGCAGTGAAGAGGGACAGCGCAATCAGCCCCAGCATTTT
.	TRBJ2-1	many	TRBV24-1	CATSDQSGGYNEQFF	TGTGCCACCAGTGATCAGTCCGGGGGTTACAATGAGCAGTTCTTC
TRBD1	TRBJ1-2	many	TRBV13	CASSPRTGTLGYTF	TGTGCCAGCAGCCCCCGGACAGGGACGCTTGGCTACACCTTC
TRBD2	TRBJ2-7	many	TRBV14	CASSQDLGLAGGEQYF	TGTGCCAGCAGCCAAGATCTCGGGCTAGCGGGAGGCGAGCAGTACTTC